These 29 T cell receptor beta chains share one sample of origin, sequenced in a study of blood T cell repertoires in COVID-19. Data came from immunoSEQ multiplex PCR; TCRdb stores just in-frame clones and leaves some out. The table includes approximately 180,000 clones, approximately 83% detected once. Sequenced material: peripheral blood. All receptors derive from a human donor with active or convalescent COVID-19. The donor label of this sample is uncertain.

The gene calls are TRBV19 and TRBJ2-7; weak D call: TRBD2 (6 bases). The CDR3 loop spans 14 amino acids. Germline assignment: CDR1 LNHDA and CDR2 SQIVND (reference sequence). The V end lost 2 bases, the J end lost 4 bases, and 12 bases lay between the germline ends. CDR3: CASSITGRGYEQYF. CDR3 nucleotide sequence: TGTGCCAGTAGTATAACCGGGAGAGGATACGAGCAGTACTTC.

The chain couples TRBV6-5 to TRBJ1-2, with 9 bases that match TRBD1. The CDR3 length is 14 residues. Germline CDR1 is MNHEY and CDR2 is SVGAGI. V was clipped by 5 bases and J by 6 bases; unmatched bases: 7. The CDR3 region has the DNA TGTGCCAGCAGTACCTTGACAGGGGGAGATGGCTACACCTTC. Its translation: CASSTLTGGDGYTF.

The CDR3 DNA sequence: TGTGCCAGCTCTACCCGCAGGGGCCCAAGGACCGGGGAGCTGTTTTTT. Amino acids: CASSTRRGPRTGELFF. This chain links TRBV13 with TRBJ2-2; D perhaps matches TRBD1 (6 bases). The germline V gene encodes CDR1 PRHDT and CDR2 FYEKMQ (reference sequence). Trimming took 8 bases from V and 5 from J, leaving 21 bases between them. The CDR3 is 16 residues long.

This chain links TRBV7-2 with TRBJ2-5; TRBD1 matches at 10 bases. The germline gives CDR1 SGHTA, CDR2 FQGNSA. V shed 2 bases, J shed 5 bases, and the junction held 8 bases outside the gene matches. The length of the CDR3 is 16 residues. The CDR3 here is CASSLLGTGEWETQYF. CDR3 DNA: TGTGCCAGCAGCTTACTTGGGACAGGGGAATGGGAGACCCAGTACTTC. The full variable domain, with the rest looked up from reference TRBV7-2 and TRBJ2-5, is GAGVSQSPSNKVTEKGKDVELRCDPISGHTALYWYRQSLGQGLEFLIYFQGNSAPDKSGLPSDRFSAERTGGSVSTLTIQRTQQEDSAVYLCASSLLGTGEWETQYFGPGTRLLVL.

This sequence joins TRBV18 and TRBJ1-1; 10 nucleotides match TRBD1. The CDR3 length is 16 residues. Germline V gives CDR1 KGHSH, CDR2 LQKENI. V shed 3 bases, J shed 4 bases, and the junction held 8 bases outside the gene matches. CDR3 sequence reads: CASSPPGQGSGTEAFF. In nucleotides, the CDR3 is TGTGCCAGCTCACCTCCGGGACAGGGGAGTGGCACTGAAGCTTTCTTT.

This chain links TRBV21-1 with TRBJ2-3; the table's D call of TRBD1 was not tested on the DNA. TRBV21-1 is described as a pseudogene. The CDR3 runs to 23 residues. CDR3 nucleotides: TGTGCCAGCAGCACCCGATTGCGAGATTGTGGGGACAGGGAACAAGGGTCCACAGATACGCAGTATTTT. This codes for CASSTRLRDCGDREQGSTDTQYF.

Remarks on this clone: Other DNA sequences in the sample encode the same CDR3. The genes are TRBV10-1 and TRBJ2-3, with 14 bases identical to TRBD2. Per germline, CDR1 WNHNN and CDR2 SYGVQD (reference sequence). V lost 5 bases to trimming and J lost 4 bases; unmatched junction nucleotides: 11. This CDR3 is 18 amino acids long. The CDR3 DNA is TGCGCCAGCAGTCCTCGACTAGCGGGAGGGCCTGAGGCAGATACGCAGTATTTT. It codes for CASSPRLAGGPEADTQYF.

This sequence joins TRBV4-3 and TRBJ1-6; D is unclear. The CDR3 is 18 amino acids. Germline V gene lookup returns CDR1 LGHNA and CDR2 YSLEER. V dropped 1 base and J dropped 1 base, with 14 bases sitting between them. DNA of the CDR3: TGCGCCAGCAGCCAAGGAGGGCAGGATTGGTCCTATAATTCACCCCTCCACTTT. This sequence encodes CASSQGGQDWSYNSPLHF.

V usage is TRBV7-2 and J usage is TRBJ2-3; 12 bases fit TRBD2. The V and J ends lost 5 bases and 1 base, in that order; junction bases with no gene match: 4. This CDR3 comprises 16 residues. Looked up from germline, CDR1 is SGHTA and CDR2 is FQGNSA. CDR3 loop: CASSQTSGGRTDTQYF. CDR3 coding DNA: TGTGCCAGCAGCCAAACTAGCGGGGGGCGCACAGATACGCAGTATTTT.

The chain links TRBV6-1 to TRBJ2-7, with TRBD2 as a possible D gene (6 bases). CDR3 length: 16 amino acids. Trimming removed 0 bases at V and 4 bases at J, with 16 bases between. Germline-derived CDR1 and CDR2 are MNHNS and SASEGT. The CDR3 reads CASSEARDAPFYEQYF. The CDR3 bases are TGTGCCAGCAGTGAAGCGCGGGACGCCCCTTTTTACGAGCAGTACTTC.

In its sample, this clone was seen a few times. This sequence joins TRBV4-1 and TRBJ2-2, with TRBD1 matching 7 bases. This CDR3 is 17 amino acids long. In germline, CDR1 is MGHRA, CDR2 YSYEKL. Losses at the gene ends were 1 base for V and 5 bases for J; bases not matched to a gene: 10. In nucleotides, the CDR3 is TGCGCCAGCAGCCAAGGATATTACAGGGGTGGAACCGGGGAGCTGTTTTTT. This codes for CASSQGYYRGGTGELFF.

V and J are TRBV5-1 and TRBJ2-5; 7 bases are shared with TRBD1. With V trimmed by 7 bases and J by 3 bases, 9 bases remained unmatched. CDR3 length: 14 amino acids. CDR1 SGHRS and CDR2 YFSETQ come from the germline V gene. The CDR3 bases are TGCGCCAGCCGTAGACAGGGAAGGGAAGAGACCCAGTACTTC. This codes for CASRRQGREETQYF. Full variable domain (missing parts from reference TRBV5-1 and TRBJ2-5): KAGVTQTPRYLIKTRGQQVTLSCSPISGHRSVSWYQQTPGQGLQFLFEYFSETQRNKGNFPGRFSGRQFSNSRSEMNVSTLELGDSALYLCASRRQGREETQYFGPGTRLLVL.

This chain links TRBV7-2 with TRBJ1-6; 10 positions agree with TRBD1. This CDR3 is 16 amino acids long. V gave up 6 bases and J gave up 4 bases; unmatched junction bases: 6. The V gene's germline CDR1 is SGHTA and CDR2 FQGNSA. CDR3 region: CASSLKGQGYNSPLHF. CDR3 sequence (DNA): TGTGCCAGCAGTCTAAAGGGACAGGGGTATAATTCACCCCTCCACTTT.

The J gene is TRBJ1-2, the V gene TRBV28; D perhaps matches TRBD1 (5 bases). Germline loops: CDR1 MDHEN, CDR2 SYDVKM. This CDR3 has 13 residues. The germline V and J ends were trimmed by 11 bases and 3 bases, with 16 bases remaining between them. CDR3 loop: CASSPRQHYGYTF. The DNA for the CDR3 is TGTGCCTCCAGCCCTCGACAGCACTATGGCTACACCTTC.

The CDR3 nucleotides are TGTGCCAGCAGCCTCACTTTCGGCACAGATACGCAGTATTTT. It is translated as CASSLTFGTDTQYF. The chain is built from TRBV6-5 and TRBJ2-3; D is unresolved. Looked up from germline, CDR1 is MNHEY and CDR2 is SVGAGI. V was cut by 6 bases and J by 1 base, with 11 bases left in between. This CDR3 is built from 14 residues.

The CDR3 DNA sequence: TGTGCCAGCAGCTCCGGACAGGGAGTCGAAAAACTGTTTTTT. Protein product: CASSSGQGVEKLFF. The chain uses TRBV7-9 and TRBJ1-4, with TRBD1 identical over 8 bases. The length of the CDR3 is 14 residues. V lost 4 bases to trimming and J lost 8 bases; unmatched junction nucleotides: 6. Germline V gives CDR1 SEHNR, CDR2 FQNEAQ (reference sequence).

V gene TRBV7-9 combines with J gene TRBJ2-1; 9 positions match TRBD2. CDR1 is SEHNR, CDR2 FQNEAQ, per germline (reference sequence). The ends lost 5 bases at V and 0 bases at J; junction bases unmatched: 2. The CDR3 has 15 amino acids. DNA for the CDR3: TGTGCCAGCAGCGTTAGCGGGAGCTCCTACAATGAGCAGTTCTTC. Protein: CASSVSGSSYNEQFF.

The rearrangement joins TRBV30 to TRBJ2-4, with a tentative D call TRBD2 (7 bases). The CDR3 has 14 amino acids. Germline V gene lookup returns CDR1 GTSNPN and CDR2 SVGIG (reference sequence). The V end was cut by 1 base, the J end by 5 bases, with 12 bases between. The CDR3, as DNA: TGTGCCTGGAGTGCCGGGGGGCTCCAAAACATTCAGTACTTC. Its protein is CAWSAGGLQNIQYF.

The chain has TRBV29-1 and TRBJ1-4, with D unresolved. Per the germline V gene, CDR1 is SQVTM and CDR2 is ANQGSEA. V shed 7 bases and J shed 5 bases, with 5 bases lying between them. This CDR3 comprises 10 residues. In nucleotides, the CDR3 is TGCAGCGCCTCGAATGAAAAACTGTTTTTT. Its protein is CSASNEKLFF. The complete variable domain, with remaining parts taken from reference TRBV29-1 and TRBJ1-4, reads SAVISQKPSRDICQRGTSLTIQCQVDSQVTMMFWYRQQPGQSLTLIATANQGSEATYESGFVIDKFPISRPNLTFSTLTVSNMSPEDSSIYLCSASNEKLFFGSGTQLSVL.

The chain links TRBV28 to TRBJ2-3, with TRBD2 identical over 8 bases. Germline trimming cut 7 bases from V and 5 bases from J; bases unmatched to any gene: 8. The CDR3 covers 14 residues. Germline V gene data show CDR1 as MDHEN and CDR2 as SYDVKM. DNA of the CDR3: TGTGCCAGCATTCCGGGAGGGCCTCAAGATACGCAGTATTTT. Translated, it gives CASIPGGPQDTQYF. Using reference TRBV28 and TRBJ2-3 for the parts outside the CDR3, the full variable domain is DVKVTQSSRYLVKRTGEKVFLECVQDMDHENMFWYRQDPGLGLRLIYFSYDVKMKEKGDIPEGYSVSREKKERFSLILESASTNQTSMYLCASIPGGPQDTQYFGPGTRLTVL.

V gene TRBV18 combines with J gene TRBJ1-2, with a weak D call TRBD1 (6 bases). The V gene lost 3 bases and the J gene lost 2 bases, with 13 bases spanning the gap. This CDR3 is 15 amino acids long. CDR1 is KGHSH, CDR2 LQKENI, per germline. The CDR3, as DNA: TGTGCCAGCTCACCTCCGAACGGACAGAACTATGGCTACACCTTC. It specifies CASSPPNGQNYGYTF. The whole variable domain, remainder taken from reference TRBV18 and TRBJ1-2, is NAGVMQNPRHLVRRRGQEARLRCSPMKGHSHVYWYRQLPEEGLKFMVYLQKENIIDESGMPKERFSAEFPKEGPSILRIQQVVRGDSAAYFCASSPPNGQNYGYTFGSGTRLTVV.

This clone was detected a few times. V gene TRBV12-3 or TRBV12-4 combines with J gene TRBJ2-2; D not certain. Between the trimmed V and J ends, which lost 3 bases and 6 bases, there was a span of 8 bases. This CDR3 contains 13 residues. The CDR3 protein is CASSFNRAGELFF. CDR3 in DNA: TGTGCCAGCAGTTTCAACAGAGCCGGGGAGCTGTTTTTT.

J is TRBJ2-7 and V is TRBV7-2, with D tentatively TRBD1 (5 bases). Germline CDR1 reads SGHTA; CDR2 reads FQGNSA. V was clipped by 4 bases and J by 3 bases, with 16 bases between them. This CDR3 comprises 15 residues. The CDR3, as DNA: TGTGCCAGCAGCTATCAGGGTTCGGTACTCTACGAGCAGTACTTC. Translating gives CASSYQGSVLYEQYF.

The chain has TRBV5-4 and TRBJ2-1, with 10 bases fitting TRBD2. The CDR3 has 16 residues. Per germline, CDR1 SGHNT and CDR2 YYREEE (reference sequence). The V gene end was trimmed by 4 bases and the J gene end by 4 bases; junction bases not matched to a gene: 8. CDR3 in DNA: TGTGCCAGCAGCAAGTCTAGCGGGGGCCAATACAATGAGCAGTTCTTC. It translates to CASSKSSGGQYNEQFF.

This sequence joins TRBV7-9 and TRBJ1-3, with 7 bases aligning to TRBD1. Germline CDR1 is SEHNR and CDR2 is FQNEAQ (reference sequence). The length of the CDR3 is 16 residues. V lost 3 bases, J lost 4 bases, and 9 bases stayed unmatched. The CDR3 DNA reads TGTGCCAGCAGCTTGTACTCCGGGACAGCGGGAAACACCATATATTTT. Its translation: CASSLYSGTAGNTIYF.

Only one count was recorded for this clone. The chain links TRBV14 to TRBJ2-1, with D maybe TRBD2 (6 bases). V dropped 4 bases and J dropped 7 bases, with 11 bases sitting between them. This CDR3 is 13 amino acids long. Germline CDR1 and CDR2: SGHDN and FVKESK. The CDR3 loop is CASSLGLANEQFF. In DNA, the CDR3 is TGTGCCAGCAGCCTGGGACTCGCTAATGAGCAGTTCTTC.

CDR3 sequence reads: CSVVVANYGYTF. In nucleotides, the CDR3 is TGCAGCGTTGTTGTCGCTAACTATGGCTACACCTTC. The chain carries TRBV29-1 and TRBJ1-2; D is unresolved. V dropped 4 bases and J dropped 0 bases, with 6 bases sitting between them. This CDR3 has 12 amino acids. Germline lookup yields CDR1 SQVTM and CDR2 ANQGSEA. Using reference TRBV29-1 and TRBJ1-2 for the parts outside the CDR3, the full variable domain is SAVISQKPSRDICQRGTSLTIQCQVDSQVTMMFWYRQQPGQSLTLIATANQGSEATYESGFVIDKFPISRPNLTFSTLTVSNMSPEDSSIYLCSVVVANYGYTFGSGTRLTVV.

The chain employs TRBV2 and TRBJ2-3; possibly TRBD1 for D (6 bases). V lost 5 bases, J lost 7 bases, and 13 bases lay in between. The CDR3 length is 13 residues. Germline loops: CDR1 SNHLY, CDR2 FYNNEI. CDR3 bases: TGTGCCAGCAGTCCGACAGGAGCAAATACGCAGTATTTT. Translation gives CASSPTGANTQYF.

This sequence joins TRBV4-2 and TRBJ2-7; 13 positions agree with TRBD2. The CDR3 has 15 residues. Germline trimming cut 4 bases from V and 2 bases from J; bases unmatched to any gene: 2. The germline V gene encodes CDR1 LGHNA and CDR2 YNFKEQ. CDR3 amino acids: CASSRTSGGAYEQYF. As DNA, the CDR3 is TGTGCCAGCAGCCGCACTAGCGGGGGGGCCTACGAGCAGTACTTC.